These 20 T cell receptor beta chains were all obtained from the same sample, sequenced in a study of blood T cell repertoires in COVID-19. Produced via immunoSEQ multiplex PCR; TCRdb's table is partial and in-frame only. The repertoire holds 300,000 to 400,000 clones, with roughly 86% as singletons. Input material: peripheral blood. The source of these receptors is a woman between 65 and 79 years old with COVID-19, enrolled during active disease.

The chain joins TRBV7-9 to TRBJ2-5; TRBD1 matches at 9 bases. The CDR3 consists of 16 residues. The V gene end was trimmed by 1 base and the J gene end by 1 base; junction bases not matched to a gene: 4. The germline V gene encodes CDR1 SEHNR and CDR2 FQNEAQ (reference sequence). The chain's CDR3 is CASSLGGTGIQETQYF. The DNA for the CDR3 is TGTGCCAGCAGCTTAGGTGGGACAGGGATCCAAGAGACCCAGTACTTC.

The chain uses TRBV7-3 and TRBJ2-2; 7 bases are shared with TRBD1. This CDR3 region has 14 residues. CDR1 and CDR2 from the germline V gene are SGHTA and FQGTGA. The J segment lost 0 bases and the V segment lost 6 bases, leaving 1 base of the junction unmatched. This chain's CDR3 is CASRDRSNTGELFF. CDR3 nucleotides: TGTGCCAGCAGGGACAGGTCGAACACCGGGGAGCTGTTTTTT.

The chain employs TRBV6-5 and TRBJ1-4; 7 bases line up with TRBD1. The ends lost 6 bases at V and 8 bases at J; junction bases unmatched: 6. The CDR3 length is 13 residues. Per germline, CDR1 MNHEY and CDR2 SVGAGI. The CDR3 protein is CASSLNRGEKLFF. The DNA for the CDR3 is TGTGCCAGCAGCCTCAACAGGGGCGAAAAACTGTTTTTT.

V is TRBV27 and J is TRBJ1-2; 11 bases fit TRBD1. From germline, CDR1 is MNHEY and CDR2 SMNVEV (reference sequence). CDR3 length equals 15 residues. V lost 2 bases and J lost 7; bases outside the gene matches: 6. The CDR3 reads CASSLRGQGVGGYTF. In DNA form, the CDR3 reads TGTGCCAGCAGTTTAAGGGGACAGGGGGTGGGTGGCTACACCTTC.

This rearrangement joins TRBV2 to TRBJ2-2, with 7 nucleotides matching TRBD1. CDR3 size: 14 residues. With 4 bases clipped from V and 5 bases from J, the junction kept 4 bases outside the gene matches. CDR1 SNHLY and CDR2 FYNNEI come from the germline V gene. The CDR3 loop reads CASSGDSPTGELFF. CDR3 sequence (DNA): TGTGCCAGCAGTGGGGACAGCCCGACCGGGGAGCTGTTTTTT.

This clone was counted a single time. The J gene is TRBJ1-4, the V gene TRBV5-1, with 9 bases aligning to TRBD1. The CDR3 is 15 amino acids. The V gene end was trimmed by 7 bases and the J gene end by 8 bases; junction bases not matched to a gene: 12. Germline values: CDR1 SGHRS, CDR2 YFSETQ. CDR3 loop: CASGRGQGKEEKLFF. In DNA form, the CDR3 reads TGCGCCAGCGGACGGGGACAGGGAAAAGAAGAAAAACTGTTTTTT.

The genes are TRBV2 and TRBJ1-2; TRBD1 matches 8 bases. The CDR3 is 17 residues long. With V trimmed by 0 bases and J by 6 bases, 12 bases remained unmatched. The germline V gene has CDR1 SNHLY and CDR2 FYNNEI. The chain's CDR3 is CASSEASGTGSLDGYTF. In nucleotides, the CDR3 is TGTGCCAGCAGTGAAGCCTCCGGGACAGGTTCACTGGATGGCTACACCTTC.

The V gene is TRBV2, the J gene TRBJ1-1, with D perhaps TRBD1 (6 bases). The CDR3 has 12 amino acids. Trimming took off 7 bases at V and 11 bases at J, with 17 bases between the two ends. Germline V gene data show CDR1 as SNHLY and CDR2 as FYNNEI. Here the CDR3 reads CASKGVFGAAFF. The CDR3, as DNA: TGTGCCAGCAAGGGGGTATTTGGGGCGGCTTTCTTT.

The chain employs TRBV9 and TRBJ1-2; 7 bases map to TRBD1. The CDR3 runs 15 residues. With V trimmed by 4 bases and J by 4 bases, 10 bases remained unmatched. Germline V lookup: CDR1 SGDLS, CDR2 YYNGEE. CDR3 nucleotide sequence: TGTGCCAGCAGCCCCCTGGAGACAGGGACCTATGGCTACACCTTC. It encodes CASSPLETGTYGYTF.

The rearrangement links TRBV5-8 to TRBJ2-5; D is perhaps TRBD2 (5 bases). Germline V gene lookup returns CDR1 SGHTS and CDR2 YDEGEE. The CDR3 extends over 14 amino acids. V dropped 4 bases and J dropped 0 bases, with 10 bases sitting between them. CDR3 nucleotides: TGTGCCAGCAGCGTTGGACTGTACCAAGAGACCCAGTACTTC. Translation gives CASSVGLYQETQYF.

This clone was seen only a few times. This chain uses TRBV3-1 (or the pseudogene TRBV3-2) with TRBJ1-1; possible D gene TRBD1, 5 bases. V dropped 1 base and J dropped 4 bases, with 10 bases sitting between them. This CDR3 is built from 14 residues. Germline V gene sequence: CDR1 LGHDT, CDR2 YNNKEL (reference sequence). CDR3 protein: CASSQARQGTEAFF. In nucleotides, the CDR3 is TGTGCCAGCAGCCAAGCCCGGCAGGGCACTGAAGCTTTCTTT.

The CDR3 is CASSRALTGNTEAFF. As DNA, the CDR3 is TGTGCCAGCTCACGGGCTTTGACAGGGAACACTGAAGCTTTCTTT. The gene calls are TRBV18 and TRBJ1-1; weak D call: TRBD1 (6 bases). The V gene's germline CDR1 is KGHSH and CDR2 LQKENI. The ends were cut back, 4 bases at V and 1 base at J, with 13 bases in the middle. The CDR3 covers 15 residues.

The chain joins TRBV9 to TRBJ2-5; 12 nucleotides line up with TRBD2. V shed 0 bases and J 4 bases; nucleotides not matched to a gene: 7. The germline V gene encodes CDR1 SGDLS and CDR2 YYNGEE. The CDR3 is 17 amino acids. CDR3 region: CASSVASGGAVGETQYF. DNA of the CDR3: TGTGCCAGCAGCGTAGCTAGCGGGGGGGCCGTAGGAGAGACCCAGTACTTC.

The V and J genes are TRBV28 and TRBJ1-5; weak D call: TRBD1 (6 bases). CDR1 MDHEN and CDR2 SYDVKM come from the germline V gene. The CDR3 contains 13 residues. V was pared by 7 bases and J by 2 bases, with 9 bases between. CDR3 region: CASTSGGNQPQHF. CDR3 DNA sequence: TGTGCCAGCACCTCAGGGGGCAATCAGCCCCAGCATTTT.

The chain links TRBV4-2 to TRBJ2-3, with D possibly being TRBD1 (6 bases). Germline assignment: CDR1 LGHNA and CDR2 YNFKEQ. The CDR3 is made up of 13 amino acids. The V and J ends lost 0 bases and 11 bases respectively, with 12 bases between them. The CDR3 sequence is CASSQEGSGVQYF. The CDR3 coding sequence is TGTGCCAGCAGCCAAGAAGGGTCAGGGGTGCAGTATTTT.

The J gene is TRBJ2-5, the V gene TRBV19; a weak D match, TRBD1 (6 bases). Germline V gives CDR1 LNHDA, CDR2 SQIVND (reference sequence). V shed 6 bases and J shed 1 base, with 12 bases lying between them. This CDR3 region has 14 residues. CDR3 loop: CASRPQGFQETQYF. In nucleotides, the CDR3 is TGTGCCAGTAGGCCACAGGGTTTCCAAGAGACCCAGTACTTC.

This clone occurred a few times. CDR3 coding DNA: TGTGCCATCAAGGGGCAGGACAATGAAAAACTGTTTTTT. Its translation is CAIKGQDNEKLFF. The chain links TRBV10-3 to TRBJ1-4; maybe TRBD1 (5 bases). V shed 7 bases and J shed 5 bases, with 11 bases lying between them. The CDR3 is made up of 13 amino acids. CDR1 is ENHRY and CDR2 is SYGVKD in the germline V gene.

For this clone: Other DNA sequences within the sample encode an identical CDR3. This rearrangement joins TRBV19 to TRBJ1-1; D is ambiguous. V gave up 3 bases and J gave up 1 base, with 6 bases separating them. The germline V gene encodes CDR1 LNHDA and CDR2 SQIVND (reference sequence). This CDR3 spans 13 amino acids. CDR3 bases: TGTGCCAGTAGTATTTCAGGGAACACTGAAGCTTTCTTT. Its protein product is CASSISGNTEAFF.

The CDR3 sequence: CASSKKGANQPQHF. In nucleotides, the CDR3 is TGTGCCAGTAGTAAGAAGGGGGCCAATCAGCCCCAGCATTTT. The chain combines TRBV19 with TRBJ1-5; 7 bases are shared with TRBD1. This CDR3 spans 14 amino acids. CDR1 is LNHDA and CDR2 is SQIVND in the germline V gene (reference sequence). V lost 4 bases, J lost 3 bases, and 3 bases stayed unmatched.

This chain joins TRBV12-3 or TRBV12-4 and TRBJ2-2; D is unclear. This CDR3 has 13 amino acids. The germline V and J ends were trimmed by 7 bases and 2 bases, with 8 bases remaining between them. The CDR3 nucleotides read TGTGCCAGCACTGGGCGAAACACCGGGGAGCTGTTTTTT. Amino acids: CASTGRNTGELFF.